This T cell receptor (beta chain) emerged from a study of T cell responses to AZD1222 COVID-19 vaccine. In the case of this clone: Its specificity is not known.

TCRdb's copy holds only in-frame clones and misses some; the assay was immunoSEQ multiplex PCR. The profile covers approximately 100,000 clones, with over 75% appearing a single time and approximately 15% taken by the ten largest. V lost 6 bases and J lost 2, with 20 bases in between. CDR1 is MNHEY, CDR2 SMNVEV, per germline (reference sequence). The CDR3 runs to 17 residues. General study points: Only six or seven AZD1222 recipients tested seropositive at baseline. Repertoires were sampled only after the peak T cell response. Most donors were white British, females outnumbered males, and clonal diversity was possibly underestimated.

This sequence originates from an adult in good health. Sequenced material: peripheral blood, taken on day 0 of AZD1222 vaccination. The chain has TRBV27 and TRBJ1-5; D might be TRBD1 (6 bases). The CDR3 is CASSPEVNRAGNQPQHF. The CDR3 DNA sequence: TGTGCCAGCAGCCCCGAGGTTAACAGGGCAGGCAATCAGCCCCAGCATTTT.